The 15 T cell receptor beta chains listed next were all sequenced from one sample in a study of cytomegalovirus exposure and HLA in healthy donors. PCR primers comprised 60 Vbeta and 13 Jbeta primers. Sequencing used immunoSEQ multiplex PCR; TCRdb keeps in-frame clones, though not all of them. Among approximately 220,000 clones, over 65% were seen once, and the ten largest hold about 0.63%. Sequencing was carried out using PBMCs. Every receptor here comes from a man aged 18 to 29 in good health and CMV-seronegative.

The chain joins TRBV2 to TRBJ1-4; TRBD1 matches at 11 bases. Germline CDR1 is SNHLY and CDR2 is FYNNEI. V shed 5 bases and J 0 bases; nucleotides not matched to a gene: 2. The CDR3 totals 16 residues. In DNA, the CDR3 is TGTGCCAGCAGTCGGGACAGGGGGGCAACTAATGAAAAACTGTTTTTT. Translated: CASSRDRGATNEKLFF. The variable domain in full, completed from reference TRBV2 and TRBJ1-4, reads EPEVTQTPSHQVTQMGQEVILRCVPISNHLYFYWYRQILGQKVEFLVSFYNNEISEKSEIFDDQFSVERPDGSNFTLKIRSTKLEDSAMYFCASSRDRGATNEKLFFGSGTQLSVL.

V usage is TRBV7-9 and J usage is TRBJ1-1, with TRBD1 identical over 7 bases. J was trimmed by 1 base and V by 5 bases; bases with no gene match: 10. CDR1 SEHNR and CDR2 FQNEAQ come from the germline V gene (reference sequence). The CDR3 spans 16 residues. CDR3 DNA sequence: TGTGCCAGCAGCCCGGGACAGTTTAGGGGGAACACTGAAGCTTTCTTT. It codes for CASSPGQFRGNTEAFF.

The rearrangement uses TRBV5-1 and TRBJ2-7, with D possibly matching TRBD1 (5 bases). Trimming stripped 1 base from V and 3 bases from J, with 17 bases between. The CDR3 is 16 amino acids. Germline CDR1 SGHRS, CDR2 YFSETQ. The CDR3 is CASSLFGQGVDYEQYF. The CDR3 DNA reads TGCGCCAGCAGCTTGTTCGGCCAAGGGGTCGACTACGAGCAGTACTTC.

The genes are TRBV28 and TRBJ2-5, with D perhaps matching TRBD1 (6 bases). Germline CDR1 MDHEN, CDR2 SYDVKM. The CDR3 is 16 amino acids. The germline V and J ends were trimmed by 5 bases and 0 bases, with 16 bases remaining between them. The CDR3 DNA sequence: TGTGCCAGCAGTCTAAGGGACACCCTCTACCAAGAGACCCAGTACTTC. The encoded protein is CASSLRDTLYQETQYF.

This clone showed up just once. The rearrangement uses TRBV30 and TRBJ2-1, with TRBD2 matching over 13 bases. The length of the CDR3 is 15 residues. V lost 2 bases to trimming and J lost 6 bases; unmatched junction nucleotides: 4. Germline V CDR1 and CDR2: GTSNPN, SVGIG (reference sequence). The CDR3 spells CAWSMGLAGPNEQFF. The CDR3 nucleotides read TGTGCCTGGAGTATGGGACTAGCGGGACCCAATGAGCAGTTCTTC.

This clone has ten or more counts. The chain recombines TRBV2 with TRBJ1-2; 7 nucleotides agree with TRBD1. The CDR3 consists of 14 residues. The ends lost 6 bases at V and 0 bases at J; junction bases unmatched: 4. Germline assignment: CDR1 SNHLY and CDR2 FYNNEI. The CDR3 here is CASRGDRSNYGYTF. The CDR3, as DNA: TGTGCCAGCAGGGGGGACAGATCTAACTATGGCTACACCTTC. Together with reference TRBV2 and TRBJ1-2, the CDR3 gives the full variable domain: EPEVTQTPSHQVTQMGQEVILRCVPISNHLYFYWYRQILGQKVEFLVSFYNNEISEKSEIFDDQFSVERPDGSNFTLKIRSTKLEDSAMYFCASRGDRSNYGYTFGSGTRLTVV.

The gene calls are TRBV6-5 and TRBJ2-5; 8 positions match TRBD2. Germline trimming cut 7 bases from V and 11 bases from J; bases unmatched to any gene: 6. Germline V gene sequence: CDR1 MNHEY, CDR2 SVGAGI. The CDR3 runs 11 residues. CDR3 sequence: CASTFSGEQYF. The CDR3 DNA is TGTGCCAGCACTTTTAGCGGGGAGCAGTACTTC.

V usage is TRBV18 and J usage is TRBJ2-3, with a possible D match to TRBD1 (6 bases). This CDR3 has 16 residues. Germline CDR1 reads KGHSH; CDR2 reads LQKENI. V was trimmed by 0 bases and J by 8 bases, leaving 18 bases between them. The CDR3 DNA follows: TGTGCCAGCTCACCACCAGAGACAGGAGTTCGTGGTACGCAGTATTTT. Its translation: CASSPPETGVRGTQYF. The full variable domain, rest sourced from reference TRBV18 and TRBJ2-3, is NAGVMQNPRHLVRRRGQEARLRCSPMKGHSHVYWYRQLPEEGLKFMVYLQKENIIDESGMPKERFSAEFPKEGPSILRIQQVVRGDSAAYFCASSPPETGVRGTQYFGPGTRLTVL.

This sequence joins TRBV10-1 and TRBJ1-1, with D unresolved. In germline, CDR1 is WNHNN, CDR2 SYGVQD (reference sequence). CDR3 length: 13 amino acids. V lost 5 bases and J lost 5, with 12 bases in between. The CDR3 reads CASSRTGGTEAFF. The CDR3 DNA follows: TGCGCCAGCAGTAGGACGGGAGGAACTGAAGCTTTCTTT.

V and J are TRBV30 and TRBJ1-1; 9 bases are a match to TRBD1. The V gene's germline CDR1 is GTSNPN and CDR2 SVGIG (reference sequence). CDR3 size: 14 residues. The trim removed 2 bases at V and 4 bases at J, leaving 5 bases unmatched. Here the CDR3 reads CAWSKTGGTTEAFF. The CDR3 coding sequence is TGTGCCTGGAGTAAGACAGGGGGGACCACTGAAGCTTTCTTT.

V gene TRBV5-4 combines with J gene TRBJ2-7, with D possibly being TRBD2 (5 bases). There are 14 residues in the CDR3. V was clipped by 4 bases and J by 2 bases, with 13 bases between them. Germline CDR1 SGHNT, CDR2 YYREEE (reference sequence). The CDR3 loop is CASSGSGPTYEQYF. For the CDR3, the DNA is TGTGCCAGCAGCGGAAGCGGCCCCACCTACGAGCAGTACTTC.

The chain joins TRBV6-1 to TRBJ1-5; D is perhaps TRBD1 (5 bases). This CDR3 contains 15 residues. Germline V gene data show CDR1 as MNHNS and CDR2 as SASEGT. Trimming stripped 6 bases from V and 2 bases from J, with 14 bases between. The CDR3 DNA follows: TGTGCCAGCAGGAGGGGAGGTTCAGGCAATCAGCCCCAGCATTTT. It is translated as CASRRGGSGNQPQHF.

This clone appeared a few times. V is TRBV5-1 and J is TRBJ2-5; 9 bases line up with TRBD1. The germline V gene encodes CDR1 SGHRS and CDR2 YFSETQ. The CDR3 sequence is 15 residues long. The V segment lost 2 bases and the J segment 5 bases; nucleotides outside the gene matches: 7. The CDR3 is CASSLAGDREETQYF. CDR3 sequence (DNA): TGCGCCAGCAGCTTAGCCGGGGACAGGGAGGAGACCCAGTACTTC. The full variable domain, completed using reference TRBV5-1 and TRBJ2-5, is KAGVTQTPRYLIKTRGQQVTLSCSPISGHRSVSWYQQTPGQGLQFLFEYFSETQRNKGNFPGRFSGRQFSNSRSEMNVSTLELGDSALYLCASSLAGDREETQYFGPGTRLLVL.

The genes are TRBV15 and TRBJ2-4, with D possibly matching TRBD2 (5 bases). The CDR3 loop spans 18 amino acids. The V end was cut by 5 bases, the J end by 1 base, with 21 bases between. Germline V gene data show CDR1 as LNHNV and CDR2 as YYDKDF (reference sequence). DNA for the CDR3: TGTGCCACCAGCTATTCCCTTGGGCTCCCGGGGGCCAAAAACATTCAGTACTTC. This encodes CATSYSLGLPGAKNIQYF.

The chain couples TRBV6-1 to TRBJ2-3, with TRBD2 matching over 12 bases. Germline-derived CDR1 and CDR2 are MNHNS and SASEGT. The junction had 3 bases not matched to a gene; V was cut back by 10 bases and J by 4 bases. CDR3 size: 13 residues. CDR3 protein: CATLAGGPDTQYF. The CDR3 nucleotides read TGTGCCACCCTAGCGGGAGGGCCAGATACGCAGTATTTT.